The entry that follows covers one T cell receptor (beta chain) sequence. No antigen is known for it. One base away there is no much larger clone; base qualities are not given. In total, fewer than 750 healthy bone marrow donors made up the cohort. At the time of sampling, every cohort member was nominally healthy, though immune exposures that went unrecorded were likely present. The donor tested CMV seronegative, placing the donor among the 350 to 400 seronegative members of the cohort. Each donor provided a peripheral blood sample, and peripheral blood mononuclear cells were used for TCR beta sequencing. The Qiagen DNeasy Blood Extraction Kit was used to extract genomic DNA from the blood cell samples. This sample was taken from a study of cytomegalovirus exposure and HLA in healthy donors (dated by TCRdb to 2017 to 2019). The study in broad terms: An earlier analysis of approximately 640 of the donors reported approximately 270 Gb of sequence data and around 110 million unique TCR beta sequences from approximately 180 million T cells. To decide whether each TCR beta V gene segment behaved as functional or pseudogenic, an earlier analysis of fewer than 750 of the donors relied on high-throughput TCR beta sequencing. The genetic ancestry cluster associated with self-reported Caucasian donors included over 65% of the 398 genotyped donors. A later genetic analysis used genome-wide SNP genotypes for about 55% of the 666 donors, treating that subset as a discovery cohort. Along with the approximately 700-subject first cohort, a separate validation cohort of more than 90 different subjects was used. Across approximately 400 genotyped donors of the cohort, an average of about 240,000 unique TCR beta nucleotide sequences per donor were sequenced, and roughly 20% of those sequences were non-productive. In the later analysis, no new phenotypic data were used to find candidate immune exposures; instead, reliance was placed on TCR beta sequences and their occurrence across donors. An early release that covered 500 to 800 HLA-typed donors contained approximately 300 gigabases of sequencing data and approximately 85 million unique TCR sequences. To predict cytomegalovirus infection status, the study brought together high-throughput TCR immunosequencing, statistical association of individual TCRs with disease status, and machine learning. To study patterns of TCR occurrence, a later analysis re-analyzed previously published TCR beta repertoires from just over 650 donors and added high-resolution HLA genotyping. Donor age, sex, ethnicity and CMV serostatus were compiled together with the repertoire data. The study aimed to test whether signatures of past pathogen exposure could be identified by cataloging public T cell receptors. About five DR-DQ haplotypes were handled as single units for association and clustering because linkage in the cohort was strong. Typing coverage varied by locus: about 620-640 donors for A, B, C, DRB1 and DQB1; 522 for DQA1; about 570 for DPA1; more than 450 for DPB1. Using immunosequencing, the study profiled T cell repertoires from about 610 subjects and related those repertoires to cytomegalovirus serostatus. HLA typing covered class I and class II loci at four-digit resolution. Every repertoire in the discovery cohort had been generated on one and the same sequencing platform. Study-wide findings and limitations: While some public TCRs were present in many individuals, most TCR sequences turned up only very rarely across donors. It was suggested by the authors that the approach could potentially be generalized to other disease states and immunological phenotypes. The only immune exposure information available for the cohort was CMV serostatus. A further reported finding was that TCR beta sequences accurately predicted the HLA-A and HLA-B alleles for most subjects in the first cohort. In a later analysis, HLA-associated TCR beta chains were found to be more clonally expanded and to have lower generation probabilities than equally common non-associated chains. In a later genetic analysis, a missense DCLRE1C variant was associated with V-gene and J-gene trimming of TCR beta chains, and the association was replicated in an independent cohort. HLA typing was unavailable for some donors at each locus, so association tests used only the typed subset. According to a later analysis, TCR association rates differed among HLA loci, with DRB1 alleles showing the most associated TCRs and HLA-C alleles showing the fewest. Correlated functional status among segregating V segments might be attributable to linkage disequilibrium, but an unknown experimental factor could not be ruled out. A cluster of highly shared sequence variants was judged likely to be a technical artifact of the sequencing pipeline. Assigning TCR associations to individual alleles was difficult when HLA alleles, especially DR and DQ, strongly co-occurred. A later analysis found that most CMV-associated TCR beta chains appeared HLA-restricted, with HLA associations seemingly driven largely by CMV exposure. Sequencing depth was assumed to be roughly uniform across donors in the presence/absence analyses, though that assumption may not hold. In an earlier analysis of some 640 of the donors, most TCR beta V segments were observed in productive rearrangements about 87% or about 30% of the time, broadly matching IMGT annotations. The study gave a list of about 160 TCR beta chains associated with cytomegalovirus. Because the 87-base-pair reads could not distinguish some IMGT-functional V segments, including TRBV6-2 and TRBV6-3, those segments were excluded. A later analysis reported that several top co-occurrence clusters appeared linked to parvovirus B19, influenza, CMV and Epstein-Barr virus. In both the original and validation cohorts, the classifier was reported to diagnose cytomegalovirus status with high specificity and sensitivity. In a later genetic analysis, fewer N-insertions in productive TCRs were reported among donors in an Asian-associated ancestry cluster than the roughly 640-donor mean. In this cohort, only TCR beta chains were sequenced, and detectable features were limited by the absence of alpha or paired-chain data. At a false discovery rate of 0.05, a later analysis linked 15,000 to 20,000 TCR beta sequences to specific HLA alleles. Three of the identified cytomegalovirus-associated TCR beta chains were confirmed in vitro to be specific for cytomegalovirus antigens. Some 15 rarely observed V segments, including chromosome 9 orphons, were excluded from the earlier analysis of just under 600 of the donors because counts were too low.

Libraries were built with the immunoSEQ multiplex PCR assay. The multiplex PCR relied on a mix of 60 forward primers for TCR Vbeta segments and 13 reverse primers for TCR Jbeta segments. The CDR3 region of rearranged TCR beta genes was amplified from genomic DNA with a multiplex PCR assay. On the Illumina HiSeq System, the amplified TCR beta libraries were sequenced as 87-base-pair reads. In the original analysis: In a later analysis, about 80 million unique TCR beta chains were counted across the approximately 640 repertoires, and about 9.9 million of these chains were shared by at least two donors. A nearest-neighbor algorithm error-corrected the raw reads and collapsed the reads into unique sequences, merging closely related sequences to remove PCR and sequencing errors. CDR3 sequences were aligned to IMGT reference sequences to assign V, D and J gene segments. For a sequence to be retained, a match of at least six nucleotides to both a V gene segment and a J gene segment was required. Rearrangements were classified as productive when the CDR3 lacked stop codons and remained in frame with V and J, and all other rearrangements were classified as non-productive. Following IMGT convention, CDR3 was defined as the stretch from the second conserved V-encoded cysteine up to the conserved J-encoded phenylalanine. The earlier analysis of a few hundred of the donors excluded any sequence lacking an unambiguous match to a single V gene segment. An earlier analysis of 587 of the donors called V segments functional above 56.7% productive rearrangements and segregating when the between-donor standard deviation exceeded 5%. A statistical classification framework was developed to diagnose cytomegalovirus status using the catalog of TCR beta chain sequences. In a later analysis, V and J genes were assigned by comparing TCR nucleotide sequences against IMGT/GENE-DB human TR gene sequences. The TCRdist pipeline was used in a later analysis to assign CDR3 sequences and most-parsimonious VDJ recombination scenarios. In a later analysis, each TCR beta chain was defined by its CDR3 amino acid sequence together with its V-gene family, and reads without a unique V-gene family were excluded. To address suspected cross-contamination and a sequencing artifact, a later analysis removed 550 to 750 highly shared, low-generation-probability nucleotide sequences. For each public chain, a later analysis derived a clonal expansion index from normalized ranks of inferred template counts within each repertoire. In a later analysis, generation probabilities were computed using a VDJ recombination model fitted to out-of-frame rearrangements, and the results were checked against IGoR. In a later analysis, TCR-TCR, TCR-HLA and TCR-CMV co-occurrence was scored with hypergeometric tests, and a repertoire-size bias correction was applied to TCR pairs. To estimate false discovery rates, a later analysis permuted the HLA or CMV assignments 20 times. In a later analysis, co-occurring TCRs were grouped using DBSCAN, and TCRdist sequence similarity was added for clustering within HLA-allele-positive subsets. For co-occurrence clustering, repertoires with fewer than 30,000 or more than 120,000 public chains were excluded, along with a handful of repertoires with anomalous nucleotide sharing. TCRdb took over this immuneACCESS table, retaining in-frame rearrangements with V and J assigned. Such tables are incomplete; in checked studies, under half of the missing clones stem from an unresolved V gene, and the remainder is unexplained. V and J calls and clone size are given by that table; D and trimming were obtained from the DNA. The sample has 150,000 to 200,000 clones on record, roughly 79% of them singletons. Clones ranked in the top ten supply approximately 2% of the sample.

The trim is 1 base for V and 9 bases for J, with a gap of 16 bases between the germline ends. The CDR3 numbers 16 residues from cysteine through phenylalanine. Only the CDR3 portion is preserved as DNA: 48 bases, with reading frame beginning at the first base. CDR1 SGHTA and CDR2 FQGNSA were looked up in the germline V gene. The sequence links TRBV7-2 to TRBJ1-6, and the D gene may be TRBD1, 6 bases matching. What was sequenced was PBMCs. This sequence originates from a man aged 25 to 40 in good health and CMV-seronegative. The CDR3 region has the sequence CASSLEVGRGGSPLHF. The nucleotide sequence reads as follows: TGTGCCAGCAGCTTAGAAGTGGGCAGGGGCGGTTCACCCCTCCACTTT.